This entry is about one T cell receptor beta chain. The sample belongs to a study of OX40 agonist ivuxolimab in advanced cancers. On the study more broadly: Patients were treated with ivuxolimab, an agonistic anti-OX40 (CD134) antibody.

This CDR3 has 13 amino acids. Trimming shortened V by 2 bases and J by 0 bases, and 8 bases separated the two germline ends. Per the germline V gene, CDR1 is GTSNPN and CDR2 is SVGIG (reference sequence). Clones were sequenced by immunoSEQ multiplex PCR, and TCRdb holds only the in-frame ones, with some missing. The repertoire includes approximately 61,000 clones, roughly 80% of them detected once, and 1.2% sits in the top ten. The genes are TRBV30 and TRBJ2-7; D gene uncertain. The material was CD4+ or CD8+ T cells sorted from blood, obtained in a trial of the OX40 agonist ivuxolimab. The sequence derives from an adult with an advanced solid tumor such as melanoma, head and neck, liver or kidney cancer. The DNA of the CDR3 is TGTGCCTGGAGTTCCAGTGGCTCCTACGAGCAGTACTTC. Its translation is CAWSSSGSYEQYF.